Listed below are T cell receptor beta chains from one sample, sequenced in a study of blood T cell repertoires in COVID-19. Clones were sequenced by immunoSEQ multiplex PCR, and TCRdb holds only the in-frame ones, with some missing. Of approximately 200,000 clones listed, about three quarters were seen once; the top ten hold approximately 10%. Sequencing input: peripheral blood. All receptors come from an elderly woman with COVID-19, enrolled during active disease. CDR3s include the opening cysteine and the closing phenylalanine or tryptophan. The D gene is left open where the match is weak. Some rows have no size entry. The others give once, few or many, or a class for an expanded clone.

J gene,D gene,V gene,clone size,CDR3 protein,CDR3 DNA
TRBJ2-1,NA,TRBV5-4,NA,CASSLWLAYNEQFF,TGTGCCAGCAGCTTGTGGCTAGCCTACAATGAGCAGTTCTTC
TRBJ2-3,NA,TRBV27,NA,CASRARGVTDTQYF,TGTGCCAGCAGGGCCAGGGGTGTCACAGATACGCAGTATTTT
TRBJ2-7,TRBD1,TRBV28,NA,CASSFRTGVGCNF,TGTGCCAGCAGTTTTAGGACAGGCGTTGGGTGCAACTTC
TRBJ2-1,NA,TRBV5-4,medium-sized,CASSWDTGGEQFF,TGTGCCAGCAGTTGGGACACGGGCGGTGAGCAGTTCTTC
TRBJ2-3,TRBD2,TRBV7-6,NA,CASSPNGLAIITDTQYF,TGTGCCAGCAGCCCGAACGGACTAGCGATTATCACAGATACGCAGTATTTT
TRBJ2-3,TRBD2,TRBV29-1,NA,CSVEDKREGRDTQYF,TGCAGCGTTGAAGATAAGCGGGAGGGCAGGGATACGCAGTATTTT
TRBJ2-2,TRBD1,TRBV5-1,NA,CASSGQGAGELFF,TGCGCCAGCTCGGGACAGGGGGCCGGGGAGCTGTTTTTT
TRBJ1-1,TRBD1,TRBV24-1,NA,CATSDRGQPKLLF,TGTGCCACCAGTGACCGGGGACAGCCTAAGCTTCTCTTT
TRBJ2-3,TRBD2,TRBV7-9,NA,CASSLALAGTTDTQYF,TGTGCCAGCAGCTTAGCGCTAGCGGGGACCACAGATACGCAGTATTTT
TRBJ2-2,TRBD2,TRBV5-4,NA,CASSLAVASGPTGELFF,TGTGCCAGCAGCTTGGCCGTGGCTAGCGGGCCAACCGGGGAGCTGTTTTTT
TRBJ2-5,NA,TRBV4-2,NA,CASSQDAAGETQYF,TGTGCCAGCAGCCAAGATGCGGCTGGAGAGACCCAGTACTTC
TRBJ1-2,NA,TRBV6-6,few,CASSTSGSNYGYTF,TGTGCCAGCAGTACGTCAGGCTCTAACTATGGCTACACCTTC
TRBJ2-1,TRBD2,TRBV9,NA,CASSILAGDYNEQFF,TGTGCCAGCAGCATACTAGCGGGGGATTACAATGAGCAGTTCTTC
TRBJ2-5,TRBD2,TRBV9,NA,CASSVGASGGGQETQYF,TGTGCCAGCAGCGTAGGTGCTAGCGGGGGAGGCCAAGAGACCCAGTACTTC
TRBJ1-5,NA,TRBV20-1,NA,CSASGQGMLNQPQHF,TGCAGTGCTAGTGGGCAGGGTATGTTAAATCAGCCCCAGCATTTT
TRBJ2-7,NA,TRBV11-3,few,CASSLGGESSYEQYF,TGTGCCAGCAGCTTAGGGGGGGAAAGCTCCTACGAGCAGTACTTC
TRBJ2-2,NA,TRBV19,NA,CASSTGANTGELFF,TGTGCCAGTAGTACGGGAGCGAACACCGGGGAGCTGTTTTTT
TRBJ2-7,TRBD2,TRBV27,NA,CASSKGTSGRANEQYF,TGTGCCAGCAGTAAGGGGACTAGCGGGAGGGCAAACGAGCAGTACTTC
TRBJ2-1,TRBD2,TRBV9,NA,CASSIGLAGGSSSYNEQFF,TGTGCCAGCAGCATCGGACTAGCGGGGGGATCGAGCTCCTACAATGAGCAGTTCTTC
TRBJ2-5,NA,TRBV21-1,NA,CASSKPRERLAGYQETQYF,TGTGCCAGCAGCAAACCCCGTGAGAGACTAGCGGGGTACCAAGAGACCCAGTACTTC
TRBJ2-1,TRBD2,TRBV5-1,NA,CASSPLGLAGLSSYNEQFF,TGCGCCAGCAGCCCCCTCGGACTAGCGGGATTGAGCTCCTACAATGAGCAGTTCTTC
TRBJ1-1,NA,TRBV2,NA,CASTPRGTEAFF,TGTGCCAGCACCCCCCGGGGCACTGAAGCTTTCTTT
TRBJ2-1,TRBD1,TRBV19,once,CASIDRDRGYNEQFF,TGTGCCAGTATCGACCGGGACAGGGGCTACAATGAGCAGTTCTTC
TRBJ1-2,NA,TRBV6-1,NA,CASSEGGVGYTF,TGTGCCAGCAGTGAAGGGGGGGTAGGCTACACCTTC
TRBJ1-5,NA,TRBV9,few,CASSTPGTRNQPQHF,TGTGCCAGCAGCACTCCGGGGACTCGCAATCAGCCCCAGCATTTT
TRBJ2-2,TRBD1,TRBV6-5,NA,CASSFRTGSDTGELFF,TGTGCCAGCAGTTTCCGGACAGGCTCGGACACCGGGGAGCTGTTTTTT
TRBJ1-5,NA,TRBV3-1/TRBV3-2,NA,CASSQGPTDSLPAMYSNQPQHF,TGTGCCAGCAGCCAAGGTCCTACCGACAGCTTACCCGCTATGTATAGCAATCAGCCCCAGCATTTT
TRBJ2-1,TRBD2,TRBV27,once,CASSWGLAGTYNEQFF,TGTGCCAGCAGTTGGGGACTAGCGGGGACCTACAATGAGCAGTTCTTC
TRBJ2-7,NA,TRBV3-1/TRBV3-2,NA,CASSPQPGFYEQYF,TGTGCCAGCAGCCCCCAACCAGGGTTTTACGAGCAGTACTTC
TRBJ1-5,TRBD1,TRBV7-8,few,CASSLSGQGSNQPQHF,TGTGCCAGCAGCCTATCGGGACAGGGGAGCAATCAGCCCCAGCATTTT
TRBJ2-7,NA,TRBV7-9,NA,CASSSPQRDEQYF,TGTGCCAGCAGCTCGCCTCAACGGGACGAGCAGTACTTC
TRBJ2-3,NA,TRBV27,NA,CASSPPGLPSTDTQYF,TGTGCCAGCAGTCCCCCGGGACTGCCGAGCACAGATACGCAGTATTTT
TRBJ2-1,NA,TRBV28,once,CASSLLGELDEQFF,TGTGCCAGCAGTTTATTGGGAGAACTGGATGAGCAGTTCTTC
TRBJ1-1,NA,TRBV7-6,NA,CASSPTTGPRDVGTEAFF,TGTGCCAGCAGCCCAACGACAGGACCCCGAGATGTAGGCACTGAAGCTTTCTTT
TRBJ1-1,NA,TRBV2,NA,CASSGQFAEAFF,TGTGCCAGCAGTGGGCAGTTCGCTGAAGCTTTCTTT
TRBJ2-7,TRBD1,TRBV3-1/TRBV3-2,NA,CASSRGPGQGSEQYF,TGTGCCAGCAGCCGGGGACCGGGACAGGGATCTGAGCAGTACTTC
TRBJ2-7,TRBD2,TRBV18,NA,CASSPLTSGGPSSYEQYF,TGTGCCAGCTCACCCCTCACTAGCGGGGGACCTAGCTCCTACGAGCAGTACTTC
TRBJ2-5,NA,TRBV6-5,NA,CASSYGRVRQETQYF,TGTGCCAGCAGTTACGGTCGGGTAAGGCAAGAGACCCAGTACTTC
TRBJ2-2,NA,TRBV7-9,NA,CASSLSGTDTGELFF,TGTGCCAGCAGCCTTAGCGGGACAGACACCGGGGAGCTGTTTTTT
TRBJ1-4,NA,TRBV5-8,NA,CASSRGPNEKLFF,TGTGCCAGCAGCCGCGGGCCTAATGAAAAACTGTTTTTT